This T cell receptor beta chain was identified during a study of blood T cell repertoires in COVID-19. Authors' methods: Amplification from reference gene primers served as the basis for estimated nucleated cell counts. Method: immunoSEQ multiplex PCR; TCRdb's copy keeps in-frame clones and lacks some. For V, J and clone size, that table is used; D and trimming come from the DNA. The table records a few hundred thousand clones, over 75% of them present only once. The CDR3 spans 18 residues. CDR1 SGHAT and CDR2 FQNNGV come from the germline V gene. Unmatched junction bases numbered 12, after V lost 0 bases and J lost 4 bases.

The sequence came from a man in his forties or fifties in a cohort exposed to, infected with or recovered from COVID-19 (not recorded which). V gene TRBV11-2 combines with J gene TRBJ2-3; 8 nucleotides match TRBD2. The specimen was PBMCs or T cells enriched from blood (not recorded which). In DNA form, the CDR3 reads TGTGCCAGCAGCTTAGATCTAGCGGGTAAATACAGAGCAGATACGCAGTATTTT. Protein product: CASSLDLAGKYRADTQYF.